This T cell receptor beta chain was sequenced during a study of early T cells in non-severe SARS-CoV-2 infection. The wider study: Unpaired chains resulted from sequencing bulk RNA of unsorted whole blood. Whole-study findings and limits: CD4 and private specificities were missed by VDJdb matching, which favored anti-spike CD8 responses.

TCRdb processed the 5' RACE reads anew with MiXCR; each CDR3 protein has one entry. The sample lists about 67,000 distinct CDR3 sequences, more than 8% occurring once. This CDR3 region has 14 residues. V lost 3 bases, J lost 6 bases, and 14 bases lay in between. Germline V gene data show CDR1 as LGHDT and CDR2 as YNNKEL (reference sequence). The table lists this clonotype with a few counts. Antigen specificity is unknown. This sequence originates from an adult who was a healthcare worker with PCR-confirmed SARS-CoV-2 infection or an uninfected control (not recorded which). The genes are TRBV3-1 and TRBJ1-2; D not certain. The sample here was whole blood, taken at baseline. The DNA of the CDR3 is TGTGCCAGCAGCCACCTCTACTCGGAGGATGGCTACACCTTC. It encodes CASSHLYSEDGYTF.